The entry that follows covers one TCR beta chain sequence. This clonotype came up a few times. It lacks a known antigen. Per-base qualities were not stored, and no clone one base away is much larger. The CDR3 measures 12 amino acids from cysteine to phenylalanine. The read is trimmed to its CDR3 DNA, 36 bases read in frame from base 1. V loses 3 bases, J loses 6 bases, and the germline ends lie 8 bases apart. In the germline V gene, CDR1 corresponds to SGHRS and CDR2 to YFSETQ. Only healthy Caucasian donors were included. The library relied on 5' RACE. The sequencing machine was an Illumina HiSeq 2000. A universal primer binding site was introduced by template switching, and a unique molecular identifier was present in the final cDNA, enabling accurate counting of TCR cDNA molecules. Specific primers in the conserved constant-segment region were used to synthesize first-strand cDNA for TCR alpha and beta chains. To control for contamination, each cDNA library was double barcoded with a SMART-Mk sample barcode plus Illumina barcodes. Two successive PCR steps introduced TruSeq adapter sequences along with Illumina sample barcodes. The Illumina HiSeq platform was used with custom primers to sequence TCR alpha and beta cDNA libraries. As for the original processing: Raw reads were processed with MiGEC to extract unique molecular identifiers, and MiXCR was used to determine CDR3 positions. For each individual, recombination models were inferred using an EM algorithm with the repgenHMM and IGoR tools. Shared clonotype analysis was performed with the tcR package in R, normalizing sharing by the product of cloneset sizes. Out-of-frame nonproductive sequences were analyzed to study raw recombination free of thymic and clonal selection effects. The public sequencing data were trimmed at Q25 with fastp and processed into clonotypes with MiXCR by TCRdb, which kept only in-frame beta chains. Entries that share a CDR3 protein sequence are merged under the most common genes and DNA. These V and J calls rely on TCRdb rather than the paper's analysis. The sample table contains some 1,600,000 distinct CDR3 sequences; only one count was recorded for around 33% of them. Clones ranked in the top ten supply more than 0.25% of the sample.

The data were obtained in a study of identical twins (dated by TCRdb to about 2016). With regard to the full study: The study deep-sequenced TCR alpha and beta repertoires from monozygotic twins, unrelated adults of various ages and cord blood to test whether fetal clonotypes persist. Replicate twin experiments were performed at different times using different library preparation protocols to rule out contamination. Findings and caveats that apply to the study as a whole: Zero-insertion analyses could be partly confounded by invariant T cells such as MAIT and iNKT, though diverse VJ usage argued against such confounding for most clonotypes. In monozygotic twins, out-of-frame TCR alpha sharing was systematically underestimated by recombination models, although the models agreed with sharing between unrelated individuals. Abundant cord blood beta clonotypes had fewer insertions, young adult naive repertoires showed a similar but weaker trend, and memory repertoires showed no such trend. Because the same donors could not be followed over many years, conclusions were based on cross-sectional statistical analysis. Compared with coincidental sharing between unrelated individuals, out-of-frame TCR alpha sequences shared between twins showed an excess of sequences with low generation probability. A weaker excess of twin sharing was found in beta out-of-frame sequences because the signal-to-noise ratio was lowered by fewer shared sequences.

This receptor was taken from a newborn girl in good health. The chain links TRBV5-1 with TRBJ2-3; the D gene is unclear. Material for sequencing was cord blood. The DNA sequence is TGCGCCAGCAGCTCCCAATGGGATACGCAGTATTTT. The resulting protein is CASSSQWDTQYF.